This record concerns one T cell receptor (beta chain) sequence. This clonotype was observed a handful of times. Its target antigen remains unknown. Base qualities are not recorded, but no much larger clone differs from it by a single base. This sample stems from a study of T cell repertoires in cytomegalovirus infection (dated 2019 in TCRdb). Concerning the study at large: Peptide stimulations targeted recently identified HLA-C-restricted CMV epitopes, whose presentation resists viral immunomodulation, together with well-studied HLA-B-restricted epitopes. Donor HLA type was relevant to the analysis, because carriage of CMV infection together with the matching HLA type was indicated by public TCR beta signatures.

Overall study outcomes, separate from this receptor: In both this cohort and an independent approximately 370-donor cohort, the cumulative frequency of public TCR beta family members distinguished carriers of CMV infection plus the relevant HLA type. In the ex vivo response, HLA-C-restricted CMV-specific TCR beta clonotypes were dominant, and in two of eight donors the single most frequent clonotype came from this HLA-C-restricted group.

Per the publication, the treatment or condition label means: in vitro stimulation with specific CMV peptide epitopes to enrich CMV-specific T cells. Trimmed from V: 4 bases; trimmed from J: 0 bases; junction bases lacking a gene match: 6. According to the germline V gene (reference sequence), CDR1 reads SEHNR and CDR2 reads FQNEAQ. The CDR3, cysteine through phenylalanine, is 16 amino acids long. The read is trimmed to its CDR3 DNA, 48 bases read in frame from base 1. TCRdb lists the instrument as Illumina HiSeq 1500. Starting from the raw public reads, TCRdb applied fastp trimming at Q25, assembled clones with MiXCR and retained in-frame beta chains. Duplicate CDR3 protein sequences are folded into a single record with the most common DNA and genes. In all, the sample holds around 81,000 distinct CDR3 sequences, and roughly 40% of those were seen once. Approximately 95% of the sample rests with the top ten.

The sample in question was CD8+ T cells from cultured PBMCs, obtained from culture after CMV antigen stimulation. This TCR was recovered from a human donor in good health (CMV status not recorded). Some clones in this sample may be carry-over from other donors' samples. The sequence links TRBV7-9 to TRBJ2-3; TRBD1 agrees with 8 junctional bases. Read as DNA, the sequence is TGTGCCAGCAGCTCCCGGACAGGGAAAAGCACAGATACGCAGTATTTT. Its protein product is CASSSRTGKSTDTQYF.